Below are 25 T cell receptor beta chains sequenced from a single sample in a study of OX40 agonist ivuxolimab in advanced cancers. Method: immunoSEQ multiplex PCR; TCRdb's copy keeps in-frame clones and lacks some. The table includes about 42,000 clones, around 91% detected once. The sample was CD4+ or CD8+ T cells sorted from blood, taken in a trial of the OX40 agonist ivuxolimab. The receptors were sampled from an adult with an advanced solid tumor such as melanoma, head and neck, liver or kidney cancer.

V gene TRBV5-1 combines with J gene TRBJ2-2; 8 bases match TRBD1. The CDR3 contains 17 residues. CDR1 and CDR2 (germline): SGHRS, YFSETQ. V lost 3 bases to trimming and J lost 5 bases; unmatched junction nucleotides: 12. The DNA of the CDR3 is TGCGCCAGCAGCTGGACACCGACAGGGGTCTGGACCGGGGAGCTGTTTTTT. Amino acids: CASSWTPTGVWTGELFF.

This chain connects TRBV6-1 to TRBJ2-3, with TRBD1 as a possible D gene (6 bases). V lost 5 bases and J 0 bases, leaving 12 bases between the germline ends. The germline V gene encodes CDR1 MNHNS and CDR2 SASEGT. This CDR3 region has 15 residues. Written as DNA, the CDR3 is TGTGCCAGCAGTTTCGGACAGCGGAGCACAGATACGCAGTATTTT. Protein product: CASSFGQRSTDTQYF.

The chain recombines TRBV27 with TRBJ2-1; D possibly corresponds to TRBD1 (5 bases). CDR3 length: 14 residues. V was cut by 5 bases and J by 4 bases, with 12 bases left in between. Germline CDR1 reads MNHEY; CDR2 reads SMNVEV (reference sequence). CDR3 sequence: CASSPQGRYNEQFF. CDR3 nucleotide sequence: TGTGCCAGCAGTCCCCAGGGCCGGTACAATGAGCAGTTCTTC.

The chain has TRBV19 and TRBJ1-5; 7 bases are a match to TRBD1. The CDR3 extends over 14 amino acids. Germline trimming cut 5 bases from V and 4 bases from J; bases unmatched to any gene: 5. Germline CDR1 and CDR2: LNHDA and SQIVND (reference sequence). CDR3 residues: CASSEGAGNQPQHF. The CDR3 DNA reads as TGTGCCAGTAGTGAGGGGGCAGGGAATCAGCCCCAGCATTTT.

The rearrangement joins TRBV4-2 to TRBJ2-3; 7 nucleotides agree with TRBD2. This CDR3 comprises 19 residues. The J segment lost 0 bases and the V segment lost 0 bases, leaving 12 bases of the junction unmatched. Per the germline V gene, CDR1 is LGHNA and CDR2 is YNFKEQ. The CDR3 protein is CASSQEVPGGVSSTDTQYF. In DNA form, the CDR3 reads TGTGCCAGCAGCCAAGAAGTTCCTGGGGGGGTTTCTAGCACAGATACGCAGTATTTT.

A few counts support this clone. The J gene is TRBJ2-7, the V gene TRBV28; the D gene is possibly TRBD2 (6 bases). The CDR3 length is 13 residues. Germline CDR1 and CDR2: MDHEN and SYDVKM. The V gene lost 4 bases and the J gene lost 6 bases, with 13 bases spanning the gap. DNA for the CDR3: TGTGCCAGCAGTTCCGGGAGTGTGGGCGAGCAGTACTTC. This sequence encodes CASSSGSVGEQYF.

This chain connects TRBV9 to TRBJ2-3; tentatively, D is TRBD2 (6 bases). Trimming cost V 2 bases and J 1 base, with 14 bases left between them. The germline V gene has CDR1 SGDLS and CDR2 YYNGEE. The CDR3 has 16 amino acids. The CDR3 DNA follows: TGTGCCAGCAGCGTTACGGCTAGCGAGCGCACAGATACGCAGTATTTT. Encoded protein: CASSVTASERTDTQYF.

The rearrangement links TRBV10-3 to TRBJ2-3, with D tentatively TRBD1 (5 bases). The CDR3 is 15 amino acids. CDR1 ENHRY and CDR2 SYGVKD come from the germline V gene. Trimming stripped 3 bases from V and 4 bases from J, with 14 bases between. CDR3 in amino acids: CAISEGQGTSDTQYF. CDR3 in DNA: TGTGCCATCAGTGAAGGGCAGGGAACGTCAGATACGCAGTATTTT.

This chain links TRBV6-1 with TRBJ1-4; possible D gene TRBD1, 5 bases. Germline-derived CDR1 and CDR2 are MNHNS and SASEGT. Trimming removed 0 bases from V and 2 bases from J, with 7 bases in between. The CDR3 is made up of 15 amino acids. This CDR3 reads CASSEARGTNEKLFF. DNA of the CDR3: TGTGCCAGCAGTGAAGCACGGGGGACTAATGAAAAACTGTTTTTT.

In nucleotides, the CDR3 is TGTGCCAGCAGCTTAGGGCTCAGGGAGGAGAGCGGGGAGACCCAGTACTTC. Amino acids: CASSLGLREESGETQYF. The chain couples TRBV11-2 to TRBJ2-5, with D possibly TRBD2 on 6 matching bases. Germline lookup yields CDR1 SGHAT and CDR2 FQNNGV. The CDR3 spans 17 residues. The germline V and J ends were trimmed by 1 base and 5 bases, with 20 bases remaining between them.

The V and J genes are TRBV28 and TRBJ2-7; TRBD2 might be the D (7 bases). This CDR3 has 15 amino acids. The germline gives CDR1 MDHEN, CDR2 SYDVKM. V gave up 7 bases and J gave up 2 bases, with 18 bases separating them. The CDR3 sequence is CASIRDRGAAYEQYF. In DNA form, the CDR3 reads TGTGCCAGCATCAGAGACCGGGGGGCCGCCTACGAGCAGTACTTC.

This clone was recorded a few times. The rearrangement links TRBV30 to TRBJ1-1; D unclear. This CDR3 is 18 amino acids long. V was shortened by 0 bases and J by 0 bases, with 20 bases between the two germline ends. Germline CDR1 GTSNPN, CDR2 SVGIG (reference sequence). The CDR3 loop is CAWSVWYTETSMNTEAFF. Written as DNA, the CDR3 is TGTGCCTGGAGTGTATGGTATACAGAAACTTCAATGAACACTGAAGCTTTCTTT.

The CDR3 nucleotides are TGTGCCAGCAGCAATAGCGGGGGGGCATTCACCGGGGAGCTGTTTTTT. Encoded protein: CASSNSGGAFTGELFF. The chain couples TRBV7-2 to TRBJ2-2, with 11 nucleotides matching TRBD2. Per the germline V gene, CDR1 is SGHTA and CDR2 is FQGNSA. CDR3 length: 16 residues. V trimming: 5 bases; J trimming: 4 bases; junction bases outside the gene matches: 6. Filled out from reference TRBV7-2 and TRBJ2-2, the complete variable domain reads GAGVSQSPSNKVTEKGKDVELRCDPISGHTALYWYRQSLGQGLEFLIYFQGNSAPDKSGLPSDRFSAERTGGSVSTLTIQRTQQEDSAVYLCASSNSGGAFTGELFFGEGSRLTVL.

The rearrangement links TRBV5-4 to TRBJ2-1; 9 bases match TRBD1. The CDR3 runs to 17 residues. The J segment lost 6 bases and the V segment lost 4 bases, leaving 14 bases of the junction unmatched. The germline V gene has CDR1 SGHNT and CDR2 YYREEE (reference sequence). CDR3 region: CASSPITGTGRINEQFF. In DNA form, the CDR3 reads TGTGCCAGCAGCCCAATTACCGGGACAGGGAGGATCAATGAGCAGTTCTTC.

The chain links TRBV5-1 to TRBJ2-2, with TRBD2 matching 11 bases. The trim removed 6 bases at V and 1 base at J, leaving 5 bases unmatched. Germline V gene data show CDR1 as SGHRS and CDR2 as YFSETQ. There are 16 residues in the CDR3. This CDR3 is CASTPGTSGNTGELFF. Written as DNA, the CDR3 is TGCGCCAGCACCCCTGGGACTAGCGGGAACACCGGGGAGCTGTTTTTT.

J is TRBJ1-1 and V is TRBV11-2; D is possibly TRBD1 (5 bases). CDR3 length: 14 residues. The V gene lost 0 bases and the J gene lost 5 bases, with 10 bases spanning the gap. Germline CDR1 SGHAT, CDR2 FQNNGV. CDR3 in DNA: TGTGCCAGCAGCTTAGATGAGGGGAGGACTGAAGCTTTCTTT. Its translation: CASSLDEGRTEAFF. Using reference TRBV11-2 and TRBJ1-1 for the parts outside the CDR3, the full variable domain is EAGVAQSPRYKIIEKRQSVAFWCNPISGHATLYWYQQILGQGPKLLIQFQNNGVVDDSQLPKDRFSAERLKGVDSTLKIQPAKLEDSAVYLCASSLDEGRTEAFFGQGTRLTVV.

The rearrangement links TRBV5-1 to TRBJ2-1; 10 bases match TRBD2. Germline-derived CDR1 and CDR2 are SGHRS and YFSETQ. J was trimmed by 4 bases and V by 0 bases; bases with no gene match: 4. The CDR3 totals 16 residues. CDR3 DNA: TGCGCCAGCAGCTTGGGGGGACTAGCGAGTTACAATGAGCAGTTCTTC. Its protein is CASSLGGLASYNEQFF.

The V gene is TRBV29-1, the J gene TRBJ1-1; D unclear. CDR1 is SQVTM, CDR2 ANQGSEA, per germline. V dropped 4 bases and J dropped 3 bases, with 12 bases sitting between them. The CDR3 has 13 amino acids. The CDR3, as DNA: TGCAGCGTTGGTGAGGTCGGTGACACTGAAGCTTTCTTT. It translates to CSVGEVGDTEAFF.

As for this clone: This CDR3 is also generated by other DNA sequences in the sample. The gene calls are TRBV6-1 and TRBJ1-3; no firm D call. This CDR3 has 15 amino acids. V was cut by 6 bases and J by 0 bases, with 12 bases left in between. Germline CDR1 is MNHNS and CDR2 is SASEGT. The CDR3 reads CASRETDHSGNTIYF. CDR3 coding DNA: TGTGCCAGCAGGGAGACGGACCACTCTGGAAACACCATATATTTT.

The chain couples TRBV16 to TRBJ1-2; maybe TRBD1 (5 bases). V shed 4 bases and J shed 3 bases, with 6 bases lying between them. Germline V gives CDR1 KGHSY, CDR2 FQNENV. CDR3 length: 12 residues. The CDR3 nucleotides read TGTGCCAGCAGCCCGGGGGACTATGGCTACACCTTC. Protein sequence: CASSPGDYGYTF.

The gene calls are TRBV15 and TRBJ1-5; the D is unclear. V was clipped by 0 bases and J by 5 bases, with 14 bases between them. Germline V gives CDR1 LNHNV, CDR2 YYDKDF (reference sequence). The CDR3 contains 16 residues. The CDR3: CATSRDQTGWDQPQHF. In nucleotides, the CDR3 is TGTGCCACCAGCAGAGATCAAACGGGGTGGGATCAGCCCCAGCATTTT.

The rearrangement links TRBV10-2 to TRBJ1-1; D possibly corresponds to TRBD1 (5 bases). The length of the CDR3 is 14 residues. Deletions cut 7 bases from V and 5 bases from J, with 17 bases between. The germline V gene encodes CDR1 WSHSY and CDR2 SAAADI. The CDR3 reads CASTPRGSRTEAFF. The CDR3 nucleotides are TGCGCCAGCACGCCCCGGGGGTCCCGTACTGAAGCTTTCTTT.

This clone was observed a few times. J is TRBJ1-1 and V is TRBV6-1, with 8 bases that match TRBD1. The CDR3 is made up of 14 amino acids. J was trimmed by 3 bases and V by 2 bases; bases with no gene match: 2. The germline CDR1 and CDR2 sequences are MNHNS and SASEGT. The CDR3 DNA follows: TGTGCCAGCAGTGAACCAGGGGGCCACACTGAAGCTTTCTTT. Its translation is CASSEPGGHTEAFF.

The chain recombines TRBV4-1 with TRBJ2-5; 14 nucleotides line up with TRBD2. CDR1 and CDR2 (germline): MGHRA, YSYEKL. J was trimmed by 4 bases and V by 1 base; bases with no gene match: 2. There are 16 residues in the CDR3. The CDR3 is CASSQGLAGGLETQYF. The CDR3 bases are TGCGCCAGCAGCCAAGGACTAGCGGGAGGGTTAGAGACCCAGTACTTC.

The gene calls are TRBV2 and TRBJ1-2; the match to TRBD1 covers 10 bases. The V and J ends lost 4 bases and 8 bases, in that order; junction bases with no gene match: 4. Germline loops: CDR1 SNHLY, CDR2 FYNNEI. CDR3 length equals 13 residues. The CDR3 region is CASSGQGAGGYTF. Here the CDR3 DNA reads TGTGCCAGCAGTGGACAGGGGGCTGGGGGCTACACCTTC.